This T cell receptor beta chain was obtained from a study of identical twins. Template switching introduced a universal primer site, and the cDNA bore unique molecular identifiers. Via MiXCR, TCRdb re-called the 5' RACE reads, giving one row per CDR3 protein. The repertoire holds 1.5 million or so distinct CDR3 sequences, less than 35% seen once, with 0.25% to 0.3% in the top ten. Broader study findings: Cross-sectional statistics underpinned the conclusions; the same donors were not followed. Carriage of fewer insertions was seen in abundant cord blood beta clonotypes, whereas memory repertoires showed none.

Healthy Caucasians were all of the donors. Concerning this clonotype: Its antigen is still unknown.

The CDR3 has 13 amino acids. CDR1 is MNHNS, CDR2 SASEGT, per germline. The V and J ends lost 7 bases and 6 bases respectively, with 13 bases between them. The V call is TRBV6-1, the J call TRBJ2-1; possible D gene TRBD2, 5 bases. The source material was cord blood. The receptor was derived from a newborn girl in good health. CDR3 region: CASNQRSINEQFF. CDR3 DNA sequence: TGTGCCAGCAACCAGCGGTCTATCAATGAGCAGTTCTTC.